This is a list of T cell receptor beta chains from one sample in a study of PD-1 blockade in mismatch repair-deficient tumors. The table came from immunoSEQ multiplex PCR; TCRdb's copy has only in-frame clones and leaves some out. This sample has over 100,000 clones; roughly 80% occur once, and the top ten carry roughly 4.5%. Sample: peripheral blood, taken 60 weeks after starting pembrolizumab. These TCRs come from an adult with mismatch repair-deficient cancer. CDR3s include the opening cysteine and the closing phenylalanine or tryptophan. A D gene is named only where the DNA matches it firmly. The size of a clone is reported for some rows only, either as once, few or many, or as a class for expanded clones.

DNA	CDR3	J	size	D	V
TGTGCCAGCAGTTACAGGGCCCCTAATGAAAAACTGTTTTTT	CASSYRAPNEKLFF	TRBJ1-4	.	.	TRBV6-5
TGTGCCAGCAGCCAGAACAGGGGACGCTACGAGCAGTACTTC	CASSQNRGRYEQYF	TRBJ2-7	.	TRBD1	TRBV7-2
TGTGCCAGCAGTTCGGGACAGCTCGACCATACCTCACAAGCTTTCTTT	CASSSGQLDHTSQAFF	TRBJ1-1	.	TRBD1	TRBV6-5
TGTGCCAGCAGCATTGGACAGGGGGCTATGAACACCGGGGAGCTGTTTTTT	CASSIGQGAMNTGELFF	TRBJ2-2	.	TRBD1	TRBV9
TGTGCCAGCAGCTTTATTAGGCCGGGGTCAAGCACAGATACGCAGTATTTT	CASSFIRPGSSTDTQYF	TRBJ2-3	.	.	TRBV5-4
TGTGCCAGCAGCACCCAGGGCAGGGTTGAAGCTTTCTTT	CASSTQGRVEAFF	TRBJ1-1	.	.	TRBV28
TGTGCCAGCAGTACTGGACCGTACAATGAGCAGTTCTTC	CASSTGPYNEQFF	TRBJ2-1	.	.	TRBV6-4
TGCGCCAGCAGCTTGGACCAGCGGGAGGTGGGCACAGATACGCAGTATTTT	CASSLDQREVGTDTQYF	TRBJ2-3	.	TRBD2	TRBV5-1
TGTGCCAGTAGTCCAACGGGGTGGGTCAATGAGCAGTTCTTC	CASSPTGWVNEQFF	TRBJ2-1	.	.	TRBV19
TGTGCCAGCACATACTACGAGGGGAGCCGAAAACTGTTTTTT	CASTYYEGSRKLFF	TRBJ1-4	.	.	TRBV13
TGCGCCAGCAGTGTTCCCAGGGGGCGGGGGGGAAGCTCCTACGAGCAGTACTTC	CASSVPRGRGGSSYEQYF	TRBJ2-7	.	.	TRBV10-1
TGTGCCAGCAGCGTAGGGACTAGCGGGGTTTACAATGAGCAGTTCTTC	CASSVGTSGVYNEQFF	TRBJ2-1	.	TRBD2	TRBV9
TGTGCCAGCAGGTACTCAACTAGCGGGAGGATCTATGAGCAGTTCTTC	CASRYSTSGRIYEQFF	TRBJ2-1	.	TRBD2	TRBV28
TGTGCCAGCAAATCGGACCCCGGGGTCAATGAGCAGTTCTTC	CASKSDPGVNEQFF	TRBJ2-1	.	.	TRBV6-5
TGTGCCAGCAGTGAATTTCTAGCGTCCTACAATGAGCAGTTCTTC	CASSEFLASYNEQFF	TRBJ2-1	few	.	TRBV25-1
TGTGCCAGCAGCTTAGATCGGGCCGGGGTCGGAGATGAAAAACTGTTTTTT	CASSLDRAGVGDEKLFF	TRBJ1-4	.	.	TRBV11-2
TGTGCCAGCAGCCCCCACCTAGCGGGAGGCGGTAACAATGAGCAGTTCTTC	CASSPHLAGGGNNEQFF	TRBJ2-1	.	TRBD2	TRBV11-1
TGTGCCAGCAGCAAGGGATACTACAATGAGCAGTTCTTC	CASSKGYYNEQFF	TRBJ2-1	.	.	TRBV5-6
TGCAGTGCTAGAGGGGGTGGCTACACCTTC	CSARGGGYTF	TRBJ1-2	.	.	TRBV20-1
TGTGCCAGCAGCCGAGCCCGACAGGTTTTCTTC	CASSRARQVFF	TRBJ1-2	.	.	TRBV11-2
TGTGCCAGCAGTGAGATTGGAGGGTACACTGAAGCTTTCTTT	CASSEIGGYTEAFF	TRBJ1-1	.	.	TRBV2
TGTGCCATCAGTGGAGGGCGGATGAGAGAGACCCAGTACTTC	CAISGGRMRETQYF	TRBJ2-5	.	.	TRBV10-3
TGCGCCAGCAGCCAAGATAATTTCGGGACAGCTAGCACAGATACGCAGTATTTT	CASSQDNFGTASTDTQYF	TRBJ2-3	.	TRBD1	TRBV4-3
TGTGCCAGCAGCTTCCGGAGGGGAGGGAACACTGAAGCTTTCTTT	CASSFRRGGNTEAFF	TRBJ1-1	.	.	TRBV7-3
TGCAGCGCCCAAAAACTCTCTGGAAACACCATATATTTT	CSAQKLSGNTIYF	TRBJ1-3	.	.	TRBV29-1
TGCAGCGTTGGCCTAGCCAAAAACATTCAGTACTTC	CSVGLAKNIQYF	TRBJ2-4	few	.	TRBV29-1
TGTGCCAGCAGTTTCAAAGGGACGTGGACAGATACGCAGTATTTT	CASSFKGTWTDTQYF	TRBJ2-3	once	.	TRBV27
TGTGCCAGCTCACCTGGGAGGGAAGGCAATGAGCAGTTCTTC	CASSPGREGNEQFF	TRBJ2-1	.	TRBD2	TRBV18
TGCAGCGCCTCGGAGGGGGCGTACGACGAGCAGTACTTC	CSASEGAYDEQYF	TRBJ2-7	.	.	TRBV29-1
TGTGCCAGCAGTTTATTGTACGGGGGCGCGGATGGCTACACCTTC	CASSLLYGGADGYTF	TRBJ1-2	.	.	TRBV27
TGTGCCAGCATGGTCGGGGCCTCCAACGAGCAGTACTTC	CASMVGASNEQYF	TRBJ2-7	few	.	TRBV28
TGCGCCAGCAGCTCGGACAGGGGGCCGAGCTCCTACAATGAGCAGTTCTTC	CASSSDRGPSSYNEQFF	TRBJ2-1	.	TRBD1	TRBV5-1
TGTGCCAGCAGCTATACGGGATTCCTCTACGAGCAGTACTTC	CASSYTGFLYEQYF	TRBJ2-7	few	.	TRBV7-8
TGTGCCATCAGTGAGGAGGGTACAGGGGGCGCGGGGTATGGCTACACCTTC	CAISEEGTGGAGYGYTF	TRBJ1-2	.	TRBD1	TRBV10-3
TGTGCCGGCGGGGGTTCTGACTCAACTAATGAAAAACTGTTTTTT	CAGGGSDSTNEKLFF	TRBJ1-4	few	.	TRBV30
TGTGCCTGGAGTAACACCCCCCGCAGAGAAAAACTGTTTTTT	CAWSNTPRREKLFF	TRBJ1-4	.	.	TRBV30
TGTGCCAGTAGTATGGGTACCGGCGGGACTGAAGCTTTCTTT	CASSMGTGGTEAFF	TRBJ1-1	.	.	TRBV19
TGTGCCAGCAGACCGGGCTCCGGATTCTACGAGCAGTACTTC	CASRPGSGFYEQYF	TRBJ2-7	.	.	TRBV27
TGTGCCAGCAGCCAAGATCTTAACAATGAGCAGTTCTTC	CASSQDLNNEQFF	TRBJ2-1	.	.	TRBV14
TGTGCCAGCGGTCCCGGGACAGGGGGCGCAGAGACCCAGTACTTC	CASGPGTGGAETQYF	TRBJ2-5	.	TRBD1	TRBV27
TGTGCCAGCAGCCCCCTCGCGGGAGGGACTTCTAGCACAGATACGCAGTATTTT	CASSPLAGGTSSTDTQYF	TRBJ2-3	few	TRBD2	TRBV5-4
TGTGCCAGCTCACCACCTCCCGGACTAGGCGAGAATGAGCAGTTCTTC	CASSPPPGLGENEQFF	TRBJ2-1	.	TRBD2	TRBV18
TGTGCCAGCAGCGGGGAGGGGGCGCGTACTGAAGCTTTCTTT	CASSGEGARTEAFF	TRBJ1-1	.	TRBD1	TRBV6-1
TGTGCCAGCTCGGACTATTCCAACACCGGGGAGCTGTTTTTT	CASSDYSNTGELFF	TRBJ2-2	few	.	TRBV4-2
TGTGCCAGCGAGTTGACGGGAGGCTCCTACGAGCAGTACTTC	CASELTGGSYEQYF	TRBJ2-7	.	TRBD2	TRBV13
TGTGCCAGCAGTGATAGGGGGCCTACTGAAGCTTTCTTT	CASSDRGPTEAFF	TRBJ1-1	.	TRBD1	TRBV6-4
TGTGCCAGCAGCTTGGAGGCGGCTCAGGGTGGCTACACCTTC	CASSLEAAQGGYTF	TRBJ1-2	.	.	TRBV5-4
TGTGCCAGCAGCTTGGGTAGGAGGACCTACGAGCAGTACTTC	CASSLGRRTYEQYF	TRBJ2-7	.	.	TRBV5-6
TGTGCCAGCAGTCAGGACCGTGATTCCTACGAGCAGTACTTC	CASSQDRDSYEQYF	TRBJ2-7	few	.	TRBV6-5
TGTGCCAGCAGCTTAGGACTAGCGGGTTTAACAGATACGCAGTATTTT	CASSLGLAGLTDTQYF	TRBJ2-3	.	TRBD2	TRBV7-6
TGTGCCAGCAACCATCAGGCGGGGACCGGGGAGCTGTTTTTT	CASNHQAGTGELFF	TRBJ2-2	.	.	TRBV6-5
TGTGCCAGTAGTATCAGGGGGCGGGACACTGAAGCTTTCTTT	CASSIRGRDTEAFF	TRBJ1-1	.	TRBD1	TRBV19
TGCGCCAGCAGCCAAGATGGGAGGGGGGCGCGAGTCTTCGGGGAGCTGTTTTTT	CASSQDGRGARVFGELFF	TRBJ2-2	.	.	TRBV4-1
TGTGCCAGCAGCTCGATAATGGCCGGGGATACGCAGTATTTT	CASSSIMAGDTQYF	TRBJ2-3	.	.	TRBV7-2
TGTGCCAGCAGCTTACCTAGCGGGGACAGCACAGATACGCAGTATTTT	CASSLPSGDSTDTQYF	TRBJ2-3	.	TRBD2	TRBV11-3